A single sample gave rise to the 26 T cell receptor beta chains below, sequenced in a study of T-cell reconstitution after alpha-beta-depleted transplantation in children. Unique molecular identifiers featured in how the TCRbeta library was prepared. TCRdb ran MiXCR on the PCR reads and lists one entry per CDR3 protein. The repertoire holds 350,000 to 400,000 distinct CDR3 sequences, with roughly 21% as singletons. The starting material was PBMCs from the stem cell graft donor, obtained from the stem cell graft. All receptors derive from a human donor who donated a stem cell graft to a child with acute myeloid leukemia.

The chain combines TRBV29-1 with TRBJ2-1; D might be TRBD1 (6 bases). V lost 7 bases to trimming and J lost 3 bases, with 13 bases between them. The CDR3 sequence is 13 residues long. Per the germline V gene, CDR1 is SQVTM and CDR2 is ANQGSEA. CDR3 sequence reads: CSGRGGIYNEQFF. For the CDR3, the DNA is TGCAGCGGTAGAGGGGGAATCTACAATGAGCAGTTCTTC.

The chain recombines TRBV9 with TRBJ2-1; tentative D call: TRBD1 (6 bases). The V end lost 0 bases, the J end lost 10 bases, and 26 bases lay between the germline ends. Germline V gene lookup returns CDR1 SGDLS and CDR2 YYNGEE. CDR3 length: 18 amino acids. The chain's CDR3 is CASSVAQDNRAGLGEQFF. The CDR3 DNA follows: TGTGCCAGCAGCGTAGCCCAAGATAACAGGGCCGGATTAGGGGAGCAGTTCTTC.

Many counts were recorded for this clonotype. V is TRBV7-9 and J is TRBJ1-1, with TRBD1 as a possible D gene (5 bases). The CDR3 runs to 18 residues. The germline V gene has CDR1 SEHNR and CDR2 FQNEAQ (reference sequence). Deletions cut 1 base from V and 1 base from J, with 19 bases between. The CDR3 protein is CASSLGTLRGAENTEAFF. CDR3 bases: TGTGCCAGCAGCTTAGGAACCCTGAGGGGCGCCGAGAACACTGAAGCTTTCTTT.

This clonotype was seen ten or more times. The rearrangement uses TRBV9 and TRBJ2-7; 9 bases fit TRBD1. CDR3 size: 14 residues. CDR1 is SGDLS, CDR2 YYNGEE, per germline. The V and J ends lost 4 bases and 4 bases, in that order; junction bases with no gene match: 6. In DNA, the CDR3 is TGTGCCAGCAGCCCGAGGACAGGGGCTTACGAGCAGTACTTC. This translates into CASSPRTGAYEQYF.

The chain carries TRBV20-1 and TRBJ2-3, with a weak D call TRBD1 (7 bases). There are 16 residues in the CDR3. Trimming removed 5 bases from V and 3 bases from J, with 21 bases in between. Per germline, CDR1 DFQATT and CDR2 SNEGSKA (reference sequence). Here the CDR3 reads CSAGRDSRGGTDTQYF. In DNA, the CDR3 is TGCAGTGCTGGCCGGGACAGTAGAGGGGGGACAGATACGCAGTATTTT.

The chain links TRBV7-2 to TRBJ2-7; D gene uncertain. V was pared by 2 bases and J by 2 bases, with 16 bases between. The CDR3 has 16 residues. The germline gives CDR1 SGHTA, CDR2 FQGNSA. Here the CDR3 reads CASSLMETKVPYEQYF. CDR3 DNA sequence: TGTGCCAGCAGCTTAATGGAGACCAAAGTCCCCTACGAGCAGTACTTC. Supplemented by reference TRBV7-2 and TRBJ2-7, the full variable domain reads GAGVSQSPSNKVTEKGKDVELRCDPISGHTALYWYRQSLGQGLEFLIYFQGNSAPDKSGLPSDRFSAERTGGSVSTLTIQRTQQEDSAVYLCASSLMETKVPYEQYFGPGTRLTVT.

J is TRBJ2-1 and V is TRBV29-1, with D perhaps being TRBD1 or TRBD2 (6 bases each). CDR3 size: 14 residues. From germline, CDR1 is SQVTM and CDR2 ANQGSEA. Trimming shortened V by 4 bases and J by 7 bases, and 17 bases separated the two germline ends. CDR3 residues: CSVVSGGAGNEQFF. The CDR3 DNA follows: TGCAGCGTTGTATCCGGGGGCGCAGGGAATGAGCAGTTCTTC.

The sample holds a few counts of this clonotype. The chain combines TRBV9 with TRBJ2-1; no clear D. This CDR3 has 13 residues. Germline V CDR1 and CDR2: SGDLS, YYNGEE. Trimming shortened V by 4 bases and J by 8 bases, and 13 bases separated the two germline ends. The CDR3 protein is CASSRLGWDEQFF. CDR3 nucleotides: TGTGCCAGCAGCCGGTTAGGGTGGGATGAGCAGTTCTTC.

This chain connects TRBV7-2 to TRBJ2-4, with D unclear. Germline values: CDR1 SGHTA, CDR2 FQGNSA. Trimming pared 3 bases from V and 0 bases from J, leaving 9 bases between. The CDR3 runs to 15 residues. CDR3 amino acids: CASSFQELAKNIQYF. The CDR3 nucleotides read TGTGCCAGCAGCTTCCAGGAGCTAGCCAAAAACATTCAGTACTTC.

The chain has TRBV15 and TRBJ2-7; 8 positions match TRBD2. V lost 5 bases and J lost 0; bases outside the gene matches: 6. The CDR3 length is 15 residues. Germline V gene lookup returns CDR1 LNHNV and CDR2 YYDKDF (reference sequence). For the CDR3, the DNA is TGTGCCACCAGCCTGGAGCGGGAGACCTCCTACGAGCAGTACTTC. Protein: CATSLERETSYEQYF.

This clonotype was counted between two and nine times. The V call is TRBV6-1, the J call TRBJ2-1; 9 nucleotides agree with TRBD2. V trimming: 4 bases; J trimming: 9 bases; junction bases outside the gene matches: 10. The CDR3 sequence is 15 residues long. The germline V gene has CDR1 MNHNS and CDR2 SASEGT. The CDR3 here is CASSGGSGSRGEQFF. The CDR3 region has the DNA TGTGCCAGCAGTGGTGGTAGCGGGAGTAGGGGTGAGCAGTTCTTC.

The V call is TRBV9, the J call TRBJ2-7; 10 bases agree with TRBD2. The CDR3 loop spans 15 amino acids. CDR1 SGDLS and CDR2 YYNGEE come from the germline V gene. The junction had 7 bases not matched to a gene; V was cut back by 0 bases and J by 7 bases. CDR3: CASSVGASGSGEQYF. Here the CDR3 DNA reads TGTGCCAGCAGCGTAGGGGCTAGCGGGAGTGGTGAGCAGTACTTC.

The chain recombines TRBV6-5 with TRBJ2-7; D possibly uses TRBD1 or TRBD2 (6 bases each). Trimming took off 0 bases at V and 1 base at J, with 13 bases between the two ends. The length of the CDR3 is 16 residues. Germline V gene lookup returns CDR1 MNHEY and CDR2 SVGAGI. The CDR3, as DNA: TGTGCCAGCAGTTACTCTCGGGGGCCCCCATCCTACGAGCAGTACTTC. Protein product: CASSYSRGPPSYEQYF.

This chain links TRBV2 with TRBJ2-7; D is ambiguous. Germline V CDR1 and CDR2: SNHLY, FYNNEI. Trimming removed 2 bases from V and 0 bases from J, with 5 bases in between. This CDR3 has 13 amino acids. CDR3 loop: CASSELSSYEQYF. The CDR3 nucleotides are TGTGCCAGCAGTGAATTAAGCTCCTACGAGCAGTACTTC.

V usage is TRBV5-1 and J usage is TRBJ2-5, with TRBD1 as a possible D gene (6 bases). Germline assignment: CDR1 SGHRS and CDR2 YFSETQ. The CDR3 extends over 14 amino acids. V lost 4 bases and J 4 bases, leaving 14 bases between the germline ends. CDR3 coding DNA: TGCGCCAGCAGCCTTCAACAGGGTACAGAGACCCAGTACTTC. It translates to CASSLQQGTETQYF.

The V call is TRBV10-3, the J call TRBJ2-1; TRBD2 matches at 14 bases. This CDR3 is built from 19 residues. The V segment lost 5 bases and the J segment 4 bases; nucleotides outside the gene matches: 13. CDR1 is ENHRY, CDR2 SYGVKD, per germline. The CDR3 region is CAISMTSGRGLPRYNEQFF. DNA for the CDR3: TGTGCCATCAGTATGACTAGCGGGAGGGGCTTACCTCGATACAATGAGCAGTTCTTC.

The CDR3 region is CSAFGLAGGLNQETQYF. As DNA, the CDR3 is TGCAGTGCTTTCGGACTAGCGGGAGGCCTAAATCAAGAGACCCAGTACTTC. The J gene is TRBJ2-5, the V gene TRBV20-1, with 14 bases identical to TRBD2. Germline assignment: CDR1 DFQATT and CDR2 SNEGSKA (reference sequence). The CDR3 is 17 amino acids. The trim removed 5 bases at V and 2 bases at J, leaving 10 bases unmatched.

This clonotype was found many times. The CDR3 DNA sequence: TGCAGTGCTAGAGATTTCCCGGGAGGATACGAGCAGTACTTC. Amino acid sequence: CSARDFPGGYEQYF. The rearrangement joins TRBV20-1 to TRBJ2-7; 7 bases line up with TRBD2. Germline V gene lookup returns CDR1 DFQATT and CDR2 SNEGSKA (reference sequence). CDR3 length: 14 amino acids. Trimming took 0 bases from V and 4 from J; bases not matched to a gene: 6.

The V call is TRBV12-3 or TRBV12-4, the J call TRBJ2-3; 13 bases are shared with TRBD2. The CDR3 totals 19 residues. V lost 6 bases, J lost 0 bases, and 12 bases stayed unmatched. This CDR3 is CASRKGGLAGEWSTDTQYF. The CDR3 DNA follows: TGTGCCAGCAGGAAGGGAGGACTAGCGGGAGAATGGAGCACAGATACGCAGTATTTT.

Ten or more counts support this clonotype. This chain links TRBV29-1 with TRBJ2-3; D possibly corresponds to TRBD2 (5 bases). Trimming shortened V by 7 bases and J by 0 bases, and 20 bases separated the two germline ends. Germline V lookup: CDR1 SQVTM, CDR2 ANQGSEA. This CDR3 region has 16 residues. CDR3 region: CSARLAFGESTDTQYF. In nucleotides, the CDR3 is TGCAGCGCCCGATTAGCGTTCGGAGAAAGCACAGATACGCAGTATTTT.

In its sample, this clonotype was seen a few times. The chain recombines TRBV12-3 or TRBV12-4 with TRBJ1-1, with D uncertain. V lost 5 bases and J lost 1, with 8 bases in between. The CDR3 runs to 13 residues. This chain's CDR3 is CASSVGPNTEAFF. As DNA, the CDR3 is TGTGCCAGCAGTGTGGGTCCGAACACTGAAGCTTTCTTT.

This chain links TRBV7-9 with TRBJ2-3, with 10 bases aligning to TRBD1. CDR1 and CDR2 from the germline V gene are SEHNR and FQNEAQ (reference sequence). The length of the CDR3 is 15 residues. After removal of 7 bases from V and 2 bases from J, the junction contained 6 bases not matched to a gene. CDR3 nucleotide sequence: TGTGCCAGCACCTGGACAGGGGGTAACACAGATACGCAGTATTTT. The encoded protein is CASTWTGGNTDTQYF.

This clonotype was observed a handful of times. This chain uses TRBV5-1 with TRBJ2-1; the D gene is possibly TRBD1 (6 bases). Germline CDR1 and CDR2: SGHRS and YFSETQ. The V end was cut by 4 bases, the J end by 2 bases, with 13 bases between. The CDR3 length is 15 residues. The CDR3 region has the DNA TGCGCCAGCAGCGAGGACAGTTCAACCTACAATGAGCAGTTCTTC. It yields the protein CASSEDSSTYNEQFF.

This clonotype was counted ten times or more. The chain carries TRBV20-1 and TRBJ2-7; D is ambiguous. Trimming took 3 bases from V and 0 from J, leaving 12 bases between them. CDR1 is DFQATT and CDR2 is SNEGSKA in the germline V gene (reference sequence). The CDR3 is made up of 14 amino acids. The CDR3 reads CSASLPENSYEQYF. CDR3 DNA: TGCAGTGCTAGTCTGCCGGAAAACTCCTACGAGCAGTACTTC.

The chain couples TRBV6-1 to TRBJ1-2; D might be TRBD1 (6 bases). This CDR3 is 16 amino acids long. CDR1 is MNHNS and CDR2 is SASEGT in the germline V gene. With 6 bases removed from V and 1 base from J, the gap between germline ends came to 18 bases. The CDR3 DNA reads as TGTGCCAGCAGCAGAGACAGGCCAAACCTTAACTATGGCTACACCTTC. Encoded protein: CASSRDRPNLNYGYTF.

V is TRBV10-3 and J is TRBJ2-7; TRBD1 matches at 10 bases. Trimming took 3 bases from V and 3 from J; bases not matched to a gene: 5. CDR1 is ENHRY and CDR2 is SYGVKD in the germline V gene. The CDR3 contains 15 residues. CDR3 region: CAISEPGTGVYEQYF. The CDR3 region has the DNA TGTGCCATCAGTGAACCTGGGACAGGGGTCTACGAGCAGTACTTC.